A single sample gave rise to the 20 T cell receptor beta chains below, sequenced in a study of vaccination and CD4 T cells after COVID-19 (dated by TCRdb to the early 2020s). The antigens these receptors bind are not known. The intended sense of this specimen's time point label: late sampling 161 to 241 days after vaccination in a few convalescent patients. The label giving this sample's treatment or condition can be read as: approximately nine-day PBMC culture with coronavirus spike peptide pools or control peptides (ViraFEST assay). The method was PCR. The run used an Illumina iSeq 100. At the Johns Hopkins FTIC core, DNA from the cultured CD4+ T cells underwent TCR sequencing with the Oncomine TCR Beta short-read assay. Using fastp at Q25 and MiXCR, TCRdb reprocessed the public reads and kept productive beta chains. CDR3 protein duplicates are merged, each entry listing the most common genes and DNA. Counted in this sample were over 15,000 distinct CDR3 sequences; about 50% of them appeared once. Under 20% of the sample rests with the top ten.

The specimen comprised CD4+ T cells from blood, cultured in vitro, sampled about 7 months after SARS-CoV-2 vaccination. Receptor source: a human donor who had recovered from COVID-19.

There are a few counts of this clonotype. The gene calls are TRBV6-1 and TRBJ1-2; 9 bases match TRBD1. Losses at the gene ends were 6 bases for V and 6 bases for J; bases not matched to a gene: 11. The CDR3 contains 15 residues. The germline CDR1 and CDR2 sequences are MNHNS and SASEGT. The CDR3 DNA reads TGTGCCAGCAGAACATCCGGGGGGACAGGGAATGGCTACACCTTC. Amino acids: CASRTSGGTGNGYTF.

This clonotype was counted once. The chain joins TRBV15 to TRBJ2-1; perhaps TRBD2 as D (5 bases). CDR3 size: 18 residues. Germline CDR1 and CDR2: LNHNV and YYDKDF (reference sequence). Trimming left V 3 bases short and J 6 bases short, with 24 bases between. The CDR3 bases are TGTGCCACCAGCAGTCGGACTCTTGGTCTAGTGATGGGCAATGAGCAGTTCTTC. Translated, it gives CATSSRTLGLVMGNEQFF.

In regard to this clonotype: The germline gene is not matched at one end of the junction; a read error may be the cause. Here the CDR3 reads CASSLSLAGAPGEEFF. The CDR3 coding sequence is TGTGCCAGCAGCTTATCCCTAGCGGGGGCCCCGGGTGAGGAGTTCTTC. The chain links TRBV7-2 to TRBJ2-1; TRBD2 aligns across 10 bases. From germline, CDR1 is SGHTA and CDR2 FQGNSA. The CDR3 contains 16 residues. The whole variable domain, remainder taken from reference TRBV7-2 and TRBJ2-1, is GAGVSQSPSNKVTEKGKDVELRCDPISGHTALYWYRQSLGQGLEFLIYFQGNSAPDKSGLPSDRFSAERTGGSVSTLTIQRTQQEDSAVYLCASSLSLAGAPGEEFFGPGTRLTVL.

The chain employs TRBV18 and TRBJ2-1; 14 positions match TRBD2. V lost 6 bases, J lost 8 bases, and 6 bases stayed unmatched. Germline CDR1 KGHSH, CDR2 LQKENI. The CDR3 runs 15 residues. DNA for the CDR3: TGTGCCAGCTCGGGAGGACTAGCGGGGGGCGATGAGCAGTTCTTC. It is translated as CASSGGLAGGDEQFF.

This clonotype has a handful of counts. V is TRBV15 and J is TRBJ1-2, with a possible D match to TRBD1 (5 bases). V lost 7 bases, J lost 0 bases, and 12 bases lay in between. The CDR3 consists of 14 residues. Germline values: CDR1 LNHNV, CDR2 YYDKDF (reference sequence). This CDR3 is CATTAGLPNYGYTF. CDR3 sequence (DNA): TGTGCCACCACCGCGGGACTGCCTAACTATGGCTACACCTTC.

This clonotype appeared once. The gene calls are TRBV4-1 and TRBJ2-3, with D possibly being TRBD1 or TRBD2 (6 bases each). Germline assignment: CDR1 MGHRA and CDR2 YSYEKL. Trimming pared 1 base from V and 6 bases from J, leaving 11 bases between. The CDR3 is 14 residues long. The CDR3 bases are TGCGCCAGCAGCCAAGTCGGGGGCGTGGATACGCAGTATTTT. Its translation: CASSQVGGVDTQYF.

This chain uses TRBV2 with TRBJ2-5; D possibly corresponds to TRBD1 (5 bases). This CDR3 region has 12 residues. V lost 0 bases and J lost 7, with 6 bases in between. Per germline, CDR1 SNHLY and CDR2 FYNNEI. The CDR3 spells CASSEARGTQYF. The CDR3 nucleotides are TGTGCCAGCAGTGAAGCTAGGGGGACCCAGTACTTC. The variable domain in full, with the rest retrieved from reference TRBV2 and TRBJ2-5, is EPEVTQTPSHQVTQMGQEVILRCVPISNHLYFYWYRQILGQKVEFLVSFYNNEISEKSEIFDDQFSVERPDGSNFTLKIRSTKLEDSAMYFCASSEARGTQYFGPGTRLLVL.

CDR3: CSARDLGTGVSPLHF. CDR3 in DNA: TGCAGTGCTAGAGATCTCGGGACAGGGGTCTCACCCCTCCACTTT. The rearrangement uses TRBV20-1 and TRBJ1-6, with 10 bases fitting TRBD1. The J segment lost 10 bases and the V segment lost 0 bases, leaving 6 bases of the junction unmatched. Germline V lookup: CDR1 DFQATT, CDR2 SNEGSKA (reference sequence). This CDR3 spans 15 amino acids.

This rearrangement joins TRBV20-1 to TRBJ1-6, with no clear D. V gave up 3 bases and J gave up 7 bases, with 16 bases separating them. Germline V gene lookup returns CDR1 DFQATT and CDR2 SNEGSKA (reference sequence). CDR3 size: 15 residues. CDR3 residues: CSARGGRAGNSPLHF. The CDR3 DNA follows: TGCAGTGCTAGGGGCGGGAGGGCTGGAAATTCACCCCTCCACTTT.

This clonotype has just a few counts. The rearrangement joins TRBV19 to TRBJ1-1, with a weak D call TRBD1 (5 bases). Germline-derived CDR1 and CDR2 are LNHDA and SQIVND (reference sequence). The CDR3 length is 13 residues. The ends were cut back, 6 bases at V and 0 bases at J, with 8 bases in the middle. CDR3 sequence: CASSGQVNTEAFF. CDR3 DNA sequence: TGTGCCAGTAGCGGACAAGTGAACACTGAAGCTTTCTTT.

Here the CDR3 DNA reads TGTGCCACCAGTGGTGAGGGCACAGATACGCAGTATTTT. Protein product: CATSGEGTDTQYF. J is TRBJ2-3 and V is TRBV24-1, with unresolved D. The germline V and J ends were trimmed by 5 bases and 1 base, with 6 bases remaining between them. The CDR3 sequence is 13 residues long. CDR1 and CDR2 from the germline V gene are KGHDR and SFDVKD.

The genes are TRBV11-3 and TRBJ1-1; D perhaps matches TRBD1 (6 bases). Looked up from germline, CDR1 is SGHNT and CDR2 is YENEEA. V lost 5 bases and J 4 bases, leaving 14 bases between the germline ends. This CDR3 contains 14 residues. The CDR3 DNA reads TGTGCCAGCAGCCCCGCCGGGACACTCACTGAAGCTTTCTTT. Residues: CASSPAGTLTEAFF.

This clonotype was picked up a small number of times. The chain recombines TRBV20-1 with TRBJ2-5; 8 bases align to TRBD2. The CDR3 sequence is 12 residues long. Germline V gene sequence: CDR1 DFQATT, CDR2 SNEGSKA (reference sequence). With V trimmed by 5 bases and J by 12 bases, 11 bases remained unmatched. The CDR3: CSALAGGPAKYF. The CDR3, as DNA: TGCAGTGCTCTGGCGGGGGGCCCTGCGAAGTACTTC.

This sequence joins TRBV12-3 or TRBV12-4 and TRBJ1-2, with D unclear. This CDR3 is built from 13 residues. The ends were cut back, 10 bases at V and 2 bases at J, with 14 bases in the middle. The CDR3 here is CATKSRVNYGYTF. Here the CDR3 DNA reads TGTGCCACGAAGTCCCGGGTCAACTATGGCTACACCTTC.

V is TRBV7-2 and J is TRBJ2-5; 9 nucleotides agree with TRBD2. This CDR3 is 16 amino acids long. The ends lost 0 bases at V and 1 base at J; junction bases unmatched: 3. Per the germline V gene, CDR1 is SGHTA and CDR2 is FQGNSA. CDR3 sequence (DNA): TGTGCCAGCAGCTTAGCGAGCGGGGGGATCCAAGAGACCCAGTACTTC. Translated, it gives CASSLASGGIQETQYF.

The chain links TRBV5-4 to TRBJ1-2; tentative D call: TRBD1 (6 bases). This CDR3 has 13 amino acids. Germline V lookup: CDR1 SGHNT, CDR2 YYREEE (reference sequence). Trimming pared 0 bases from V and 8 bases from J, leaving 11 bases between. This CDR3 reads CASSLARGGGYTF. CDR3 nucleotide sequence: TGTGCCAGCAGCTTGGCGCGAGGGGGAGGCTACACCTTC.

The V and J genes are TRBV24-1 and TRBJ2-3, with D perhaps TRBD1 (6 bases). The V end lost 5 bases, the J end lost 4 bases, and 15 bases lay between the germline ends. This CDR3 has 15 amino acids. Germline V CDR1 and CDR2: KGHDR, SFDVKD. The CDR3 DNA reads as TGTGCCACCAGTGCGCTGGACAGAGGTGCAGATACGCAGTATTTT. This codes for CATSALDRGADTQYF.

The chain recombines TRBV7-6 with TRBJ2-5; TRBD2 aligns across 8 bases. The germline CDR1 and CDR2 sequences are SGHVS and FNYEAQ. V was pared by 2 bases and J by 3 bases, with 5 bases of the junction left unmatched. The CDR3 runs 15 residues. The CDR3 DNA reads as TGTGCCAGCAGCTTAAACCTAGCGGGCGAAGAGACCCAGTACTTC. This gives the protein CASSLNLAGEETQYF.

This chain connects TRBV24-1 to TRBJ2-5; D may correspond to TRBD1 or TRBD2 (6 bases each). V lost 4 bases, J lost 6 bases, and 11 bases lay in between. Germline V gene data show CDR1 as KGHDR and CDR2 as SFDVKD. The CDR3 is 13 amino acids. The CDR3 DNA is TGTGCCACCAGTGAGGAGGGGGTCCAGACCCAGTACTTC. It is translated as CATSEEGVQTQYF.

This clonotype was detected once. The chain employs TRBV7-9 and TRBJ2-3; the D gene is possibly TRBD2 (6 bases). Germline CDR1 and CDR2: SEHNR and FQNEAQ (reference sequence). V was trimmed by 2 bases and J by 0 bases, leaving 12 bases between them. The CDR3 spans 16 residues. CDR3 region: CASSLYRSGSTDTQYF. CDR3 nucleotides: TGTGCCAGCAGCTTATATAGGAGCGGGAGCACAGATACGCAGTATTTT.